These T cell receptor beta chains were read from a single sample in a study of shared clonotypes between healthy human individuals. Method: immunoSEQ multiplex PCR; TCRdb's copy keeps in-frame clones and lacks some. The sample includes about 2 million clones, 85% to 95% of them seen just once. The source material was naive CD8+ T cells sorted from blood. Every receptor here comes from a man aged 18 to 30 in good health. CDR3s include the opening cysteine and the closing phenylalanine or tryptophan. Each record gives: D gene, J gene, V gene, clone size, CDR3 DNA, CDR3 protein. The D gene is left open where the match is weak. Clone size is stated in some rows and not others, as once, few, many or a class when expanded.

NA,TRBJ1-2,TRBV5-6,NA,TGTGCCAGCAGCATAGAACCAGGGAAGGGGCCTTTTGGCTACACCTTC,CASSIEPGKGPFGYTF
NA,TRBJ2-5,TRBV4-3,NA,TGCGCCAGCAGTCAACTTTTTTCAGGAGGAGAGACCCAGTACTTC,CASSQLFSGGETQYF
NA,TRBJ2-1,TRBV5-6,NA,TGTGCCAGCAGCTTGGCACTAGCCGGAGGGGTAAATGAGCAGTTCTTC,CASSLALAGGVNEQFF
NA,TRBJ1-3,TRBV11-2,once,TGTGCCAGCAGCTACGTCCCGGAGGGCTCTGGAAACACCATATATTTT,CASSYVPEGSGNTIYF
TRBD1,TRBJ2-1,TRBV7-6,NA,TGTGCCAGCAGTTTAATAGTCGGGACAGACTCCTACAATGAGCAGTTCTTC,CASSLIVGTDSYNEQFF
TRBD1,TRBJ2-7,TRBV13,NA,TGTGCCAGCAGCCCCAGGACAGGGGACACCTACGAGCAGTACTTC,CASSPRTGDTYEQYF
NA,TRBJ1-1,TRBV5-6,NA,TGTGCCAGCAGAAGTTCCACAGGAGAAGCTTTCTTT,CASRSSTGEAFF
NA,TRBJ2-3,TRBV14,NA,TGTGCCAGCAGCCAGGGAAGATCTCGCACAGATACGCAGTATTTT,CASSQGRSRTDTQYF
TRBD1,TRBJ1-3,TRBV19,NA,TGTGCCAGTAGTATCGACAGGGGCTCTGGAAACACCATATATTTT,CASSIDRGSGNTIYF
NA,TRBJ2-7,TRBV27,once,TGTGCCAGCAGTCCGGGACCTCCCTCGGGGCAGTACTTC,CASSPGPPSGQYF
NA,TRBJ1-2,TRBV6-1,NA,TGTGCCAGCAATGGGGGGTATGATGGCTACACCTTC,CASNGGYDGYTF
TRBD1,TRBJ1-2,TRBV5-6,NA,TGTGCCAGCAGCCTGGGACAGGGCCTTTGGACCTTC,CASSLGQGLWTF
NA,TRBJ1-1,TRBV5-1,once,TGCGCCAGCAGCCCGGACGGGACCACTGAAGCTTTCTTT,CASSPDGTTEAFF
NA,TRBJ1-2,TRBV4-1,NA,TGCGCCAGCAGCCAAGATTCTCGGGATAACTATGGCTACACCTTC,CASSQDSRDNYGYTF
NA,TRBJ2-3,TRBV9,NA,TGTGCCAGCAGCGTACGAGGCCGGCCCACAGATACGCAGTATTTT,CASSVRGRPTDTQYF
NA,TRBJ2-7,TRBV6-1,NA,TGTGCCAGCACCTCTACAGGAACCTACGAGCAGTACTTC,CASTSTGTYEQYF
NA,TRBJ2-5,TRBV7-2,NA,TGTGCCAGCAGCCTGGGGGCCCGACTGGGGCCAGAGACCCAGTACTTC,CASSLGARLGPETQYF
NA,TRBJ2-2,TRBV27,NA,TGTGCCAGCAGTTTATCCGTGGACTACCTCGGAGGGGGGAACACCGGGGAGCTGTTTTTT,CASSLSVDYLGGGNTGELFF
TRBD1,TRBJ2-3,TRBV5-1,NA,TGCGCCAGCAGGCTTACAGGGGGCGCGACAGATACGCAGTATTTT,CASRLTGGATDTQYF
TRBD1,TRBJ1-2,TRBV11-2,NA,TGTGCCAGCAGCCGGACAGGGCTGGACTATGGCTACACCTTC,CASSRTGLDYGYTF
NA,TRBJ1-5,TRBV5-1,NA,TGCGCCAGCAGCTTCGGGACGGATAGCAATCAGCCCCAGCATTTT,CASSFGTDSNQPQHF
NA,TRBJ1-2,TRBV7-9,NA,TGTGCCAGCAGCTTAGACGGTCAAGCTTACACCTTC,CASSLDGQAYTF
TRBD1,TRBJ2-7,TRBV30,NA,TGTGCCTGGGGACAGGGGATCGAGCAGTACTTC,CAWGQGIEQYF
TRBD1,TRBJ2-7,TRBV7-8,NA,TGTGCCAGCAGCTTAGGCAGGACAGGGGGACGGTACGAGCAGTACTTC,CASSLGRTGGRYEQYF
NA,TRBJ1-2,TRBV29-1,NA,TGCAGCGTTGTATTGGTGGACCTGTTGAACTATGGCTACACCTTC,CSVVLVDLLNYGYTF
NA,TRBJ2-6,TRBV4-1,NA,TGCGCCAGCAGCCAAGCAAACTCTGGGGCCAACGTCCTGACTTTC,CASSQANSGANVLTF
NA,TRBJ2-5,TRBV5-6,NA,TGTGCCAGCAGCTTGGGAGGCCTAGAGACCCAGTACTTC,CASSLGGLETQYF
TRBD2,TRBJ2-5,TRBV7-8,NA,TGTGCCAGCAGCTTAGCGCTAATCGGGACTAGCGGGTCTGAACAAGAGACCCAGTACTTC,CASSLALIGTSGSEQETQYF
NA,TRBJ2-1,TRBV4-1,NA,TGCGCCAGCAGCCTTCTCATGGGGGCCTCTACCAATGAGCAGTTCTTC,CASSLLMGASTNEQFF
NA,TRBJ2-7,TRBV6-1,NA,TGTGCCAGCAGTGGGAGTTCCTACGAGCAGTACTTC,CASSGSSYEQYF
NA,TRBJ2-1,TRBV5-6,once,TGTGCCAGCAGCTTGTCTGATCTTGAGCAGTTCTTC,CASSLSDLEQFF
NA,TRBJ1-1,TRBV2,NA,TGTGCCAGCAGTGAAAGGATTCTTGCCACTGAAGCTTTCTTT,CASSERILATEAFF
TRBD2,TRBJ2-1,TRBV27,NA,TGTGCCACACCAAAAAGGGCGGTGGTGAGACTACGGGAGGGTGAGCAGTTCTTC,CATPKRAVVRLREGEQFF